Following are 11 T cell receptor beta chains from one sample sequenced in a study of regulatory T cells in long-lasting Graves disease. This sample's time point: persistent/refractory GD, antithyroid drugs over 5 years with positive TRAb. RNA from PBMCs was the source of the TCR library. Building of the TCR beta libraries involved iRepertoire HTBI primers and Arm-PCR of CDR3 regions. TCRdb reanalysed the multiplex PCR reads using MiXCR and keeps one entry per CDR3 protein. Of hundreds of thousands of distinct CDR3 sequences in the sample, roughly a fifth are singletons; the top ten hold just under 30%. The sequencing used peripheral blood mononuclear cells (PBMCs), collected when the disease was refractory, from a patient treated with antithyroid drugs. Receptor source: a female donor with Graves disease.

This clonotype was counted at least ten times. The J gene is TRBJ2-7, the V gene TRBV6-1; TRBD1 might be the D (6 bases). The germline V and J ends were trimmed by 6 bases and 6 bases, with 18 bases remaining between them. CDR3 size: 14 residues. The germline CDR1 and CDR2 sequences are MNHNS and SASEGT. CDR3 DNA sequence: TGTGCCAGCAGCTCCTGGACAGCCACCCTCGAGCAGTACTTC. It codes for CASSSWTATLEQYF.

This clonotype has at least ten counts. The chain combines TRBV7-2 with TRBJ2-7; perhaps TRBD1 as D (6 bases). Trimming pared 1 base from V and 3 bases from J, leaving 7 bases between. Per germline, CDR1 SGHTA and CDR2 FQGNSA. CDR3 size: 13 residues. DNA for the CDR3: TGTGCCAGCAGCTTAGACAGGGTCTACGAGCAGTACTTC. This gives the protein CASSLDRVYEQYF.

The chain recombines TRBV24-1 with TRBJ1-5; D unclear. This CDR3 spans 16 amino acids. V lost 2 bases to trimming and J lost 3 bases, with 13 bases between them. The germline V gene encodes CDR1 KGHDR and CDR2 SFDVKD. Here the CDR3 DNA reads TGTGCCACCAGTGATTCTGCCGCCATGTTCAATCAGCCCCAGCATTTT. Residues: CATSDSAAMFNQPQHF.

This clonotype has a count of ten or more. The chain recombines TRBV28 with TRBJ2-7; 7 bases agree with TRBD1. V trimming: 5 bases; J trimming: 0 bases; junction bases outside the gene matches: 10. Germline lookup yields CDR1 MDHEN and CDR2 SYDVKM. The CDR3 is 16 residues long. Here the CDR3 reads CASSPHGQVSSYEQYF. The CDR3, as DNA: TGTGCCAGCAGTCCCCACGGACAGGTATCCTCCTACGAGCAGTACTTC.

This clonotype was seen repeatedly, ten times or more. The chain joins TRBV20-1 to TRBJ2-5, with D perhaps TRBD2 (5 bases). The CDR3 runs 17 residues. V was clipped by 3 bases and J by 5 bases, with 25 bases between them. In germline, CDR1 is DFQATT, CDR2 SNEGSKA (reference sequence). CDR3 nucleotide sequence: TGCAGTGCTAGCGGGGAGTTTGCGAGAGCGGTGTTGGAGACCCAGTACTTC. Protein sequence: CSASGEFARAVLETQYF.

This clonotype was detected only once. The CDR3 coding sequence is TGCGCCAGCAGCGGACAGGGGGTAGACCCTAACCGTGGCTACACCTTC. Its translation is CASSGQGVDPNRGYTF. This chain connects TRBV4-3 to TRBJ1-2; TRBD1 agrees at 10 bases. V gave up 5 bases and J gave up 7 bases; unmatched junction bases: 13. Per the germline V gene, CDR1 is LGHNA and CDR2 is YSLEER. The CDR3 is 16 amino acids.

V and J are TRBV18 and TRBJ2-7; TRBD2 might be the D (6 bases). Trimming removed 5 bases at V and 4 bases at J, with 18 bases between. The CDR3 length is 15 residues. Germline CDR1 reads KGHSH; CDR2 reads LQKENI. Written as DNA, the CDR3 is TGTGCCAGCTCAGACGACACCCGGGACTTATACGAGCAGTACTTC. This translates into CASSDDTRDLYEQYF.

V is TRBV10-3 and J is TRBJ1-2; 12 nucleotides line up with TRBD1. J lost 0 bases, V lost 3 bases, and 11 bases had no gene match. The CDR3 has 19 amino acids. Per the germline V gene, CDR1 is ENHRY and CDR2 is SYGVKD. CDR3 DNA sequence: TGTGCCATCAGTGACCCATCCGGGACAGGGGGCACAGCTAACTATGGCTACACCTTC. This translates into CAISDPSGTGGTANYGYTF.

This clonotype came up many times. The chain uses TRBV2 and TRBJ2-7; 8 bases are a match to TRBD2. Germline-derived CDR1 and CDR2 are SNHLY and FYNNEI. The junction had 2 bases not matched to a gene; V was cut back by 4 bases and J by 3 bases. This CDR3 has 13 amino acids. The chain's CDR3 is CASSGREGYEQYF. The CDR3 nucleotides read TGTGCCAGCAGTGGCCGGGAGGGCTACGAGCAGTACTTC.

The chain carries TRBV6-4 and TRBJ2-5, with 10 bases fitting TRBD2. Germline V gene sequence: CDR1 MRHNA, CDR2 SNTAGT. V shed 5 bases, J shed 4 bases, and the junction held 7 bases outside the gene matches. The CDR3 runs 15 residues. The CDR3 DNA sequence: TGTGCCAGCAGTTACAGCGGGGGGGTTAGAGAGACCCAGTACTTC. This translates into CASSYSGGVRETQYF.

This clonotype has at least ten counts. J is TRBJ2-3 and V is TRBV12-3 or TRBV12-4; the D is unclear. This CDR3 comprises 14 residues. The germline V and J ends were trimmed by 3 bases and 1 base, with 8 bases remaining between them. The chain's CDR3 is CASSLSPRTDTQYF. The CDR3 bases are TGTGCCAGCAGTTTGTCCCCTCGCACAGATACGCAGTATTTT.